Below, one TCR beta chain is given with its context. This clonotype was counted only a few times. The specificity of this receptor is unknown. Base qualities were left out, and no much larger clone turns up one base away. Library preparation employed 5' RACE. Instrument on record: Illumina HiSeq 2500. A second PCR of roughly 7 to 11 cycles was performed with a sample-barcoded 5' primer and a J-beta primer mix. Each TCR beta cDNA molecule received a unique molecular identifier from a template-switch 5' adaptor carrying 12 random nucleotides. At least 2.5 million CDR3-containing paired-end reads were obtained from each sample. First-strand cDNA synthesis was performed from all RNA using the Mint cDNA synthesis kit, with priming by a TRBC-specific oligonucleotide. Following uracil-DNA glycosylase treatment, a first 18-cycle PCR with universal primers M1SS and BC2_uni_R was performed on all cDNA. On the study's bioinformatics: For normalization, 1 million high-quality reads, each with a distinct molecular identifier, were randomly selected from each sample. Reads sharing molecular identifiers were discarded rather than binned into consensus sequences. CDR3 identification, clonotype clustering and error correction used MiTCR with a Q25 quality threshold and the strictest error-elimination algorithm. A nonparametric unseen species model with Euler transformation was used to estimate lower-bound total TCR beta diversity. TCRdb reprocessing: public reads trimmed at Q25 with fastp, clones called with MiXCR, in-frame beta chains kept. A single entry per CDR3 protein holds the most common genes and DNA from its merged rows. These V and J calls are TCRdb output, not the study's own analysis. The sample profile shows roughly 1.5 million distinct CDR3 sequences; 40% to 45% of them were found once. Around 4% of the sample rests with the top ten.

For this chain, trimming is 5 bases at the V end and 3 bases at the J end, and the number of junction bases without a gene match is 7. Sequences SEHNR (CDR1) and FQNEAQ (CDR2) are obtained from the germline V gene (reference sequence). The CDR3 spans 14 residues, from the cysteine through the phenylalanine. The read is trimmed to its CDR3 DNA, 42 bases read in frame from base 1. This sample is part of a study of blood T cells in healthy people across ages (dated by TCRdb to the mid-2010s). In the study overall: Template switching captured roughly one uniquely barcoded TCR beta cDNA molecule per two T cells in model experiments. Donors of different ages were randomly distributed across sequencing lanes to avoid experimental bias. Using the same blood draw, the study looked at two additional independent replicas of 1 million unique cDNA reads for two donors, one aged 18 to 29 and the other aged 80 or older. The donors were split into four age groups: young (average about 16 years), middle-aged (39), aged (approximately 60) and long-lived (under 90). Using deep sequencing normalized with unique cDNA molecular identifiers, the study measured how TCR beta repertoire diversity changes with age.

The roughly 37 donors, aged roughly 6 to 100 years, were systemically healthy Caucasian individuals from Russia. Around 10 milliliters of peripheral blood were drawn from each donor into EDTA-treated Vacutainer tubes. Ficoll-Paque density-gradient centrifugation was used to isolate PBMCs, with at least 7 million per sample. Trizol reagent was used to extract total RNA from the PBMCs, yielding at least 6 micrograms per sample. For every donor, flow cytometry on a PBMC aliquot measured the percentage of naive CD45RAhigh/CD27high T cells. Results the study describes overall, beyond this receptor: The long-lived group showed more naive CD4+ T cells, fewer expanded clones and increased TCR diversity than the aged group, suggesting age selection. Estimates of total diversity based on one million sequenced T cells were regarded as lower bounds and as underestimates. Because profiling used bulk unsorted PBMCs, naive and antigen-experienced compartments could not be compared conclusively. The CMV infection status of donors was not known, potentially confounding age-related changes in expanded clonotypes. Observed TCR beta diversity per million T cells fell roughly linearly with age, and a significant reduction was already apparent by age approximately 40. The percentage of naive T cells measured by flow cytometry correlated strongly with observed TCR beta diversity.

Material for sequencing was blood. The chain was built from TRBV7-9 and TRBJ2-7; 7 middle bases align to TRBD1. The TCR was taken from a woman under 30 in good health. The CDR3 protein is CASSINRDSYEQYF. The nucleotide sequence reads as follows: TGTGCCAGCAGCATCAACCGGGACAGCTACGAGCAGTACTTC.